The rows below give T cell receptor beta chains drawn from one sample of a study of long-term antiretroviral therapy in people with HIV. Generated by immunoSEQ multiplex PCR, the TCRdb table keeps only in-frame clones and is missing some. The sample holds about 36,000 clones, approximately 80% seen once. The sample in question was unsorted PBMCs, obtained 0.6 years after starting antiretroviral therapy. The receptors stem from a man younger than 30 with HIV. Each CDR3 is given with its conserved first and last residue. A D gene is named only where the DNA matches it firmly. Rows may omit the clone size; those that give it use once, few, many or a size class.

TRBD1,once,TRBV6-5,TRBJ1-5,TGTGCCAGCAGTGCCGCGACAGGGGCCAATCAGCCCCAGCATTTT,CASSAATGANQPQHF
.,.,TRBV28,TRBJ2-7,TGTGCCAGCGGAGGGGGGCCTGCTTACGAGCAGTACTTC,CASGGGPAYEQYF
TRBD1,.,TRBV7-8,TRBJ2-1,TGTGCCAGCAGCTTAGGACAGGGGCGCAGAAATGAGCAGTTCTTC,CASSLGQGRRNEQFF
.,.,TRBV28,TRBJ1-2,TGTGCCAGCAGTTTGGGTGGATCGGATGGCTACACCTTC,CASSLGGSDGYTF
.,.,TRBV28,TRBJ2-5,TGTGCCAGCAGTTTACCTGAGTGGCGGAAGTACCAAGAGACCCAGTACTTC,CASSLPEWRKYQETQYF
.,.,TRBV27,TRBJ1-1,TGTGCCAGCAGTCAGAGGGGGATCAACACTGAAGCTTTCTTT,CASSQRGINTEAFF
TRBD1,once,TRBV28,TRBJ2-3,TGTGCCAGCAGTCCATCTCCCGGACAGGGGCCAGATACGCAGTATTTT,CASSPSPGQGPDTQYF
.,.,TRBV28,TRBJ2-7,TGTGCCAGCAAAGGGGTAGTGTATGAGCAGTACTTC,CASKGVVYEQYF
.,.,TRBV2,TRBJ2-7,TGTGCCAGCATTAGGACGAAATCCTCCTACGAGCAGTACTTC,CASIRTKSSYEQYF
.,.,TRBV27,TRBJ2-5,TGTGCCAGCAGTTTAATCTGGCAGGGGCTGGAGACCCAGTACTTC,CASSLIWQGLETQYF
TRBD1,.,TRBV18,TRBJ2-7,TGTGCCAGCTCCCTGGACAGGTCCTACGAGCAGTACTTC,CASSLDRSYEQYF
.,.,TRBV28,TRBJ1-5,TGTGCCAGCAGTGGGGAACGATGGAGGGACCAGCCCCAGCATTTT,CASSGERWRDQPQHF
.,.,TRBV7-2,TRBJ2-1,TGTGCCAGCAGCTCTTTTCGACAGTACGAGCAGTTCTTC,CASSSFRQYEQFF
.,.,TRBV4-1,TRBJ2-1,TGCGCCAGCAGCCAAGCTTCAGTATACAATGAGCAGTTCTTC,CASSQASVYNEQFF
TRBD1,.,TRBV28,TRBJ2-2,TGTGCCAGCAGAAACGGACAGGGGAGGAACACCGGGGAGCTGTTTTTT,CASRNGQGRNTGELFF
.,.,TRBV6-1,TRBJ2-7,TGTGCCAGCAGTGCCGACAGGAGCTCCTACGAGCAGTACTTC,CASSADRSSYEQYF
.,.,TRBV19,TRBJ1-1,TGTGCCAGTAGTATCGGGAACACTGAAGCTTTCTTT,CASSIGNTEAFF
.,.,TRBV10-3,TRBJ1-5,TGTGCCATCAGTGAGAGGGAGAGCAATCAGCCCCAGCATTTT,CAISERESNQPQHF
.,.,TRBV5-1,TRBJ2-3,TGCGCCAGCAGCCCGCCCCAGTCAGGGTTAGATACGCAGTATTTT,CASSPPQSGLDTQYF
TRBD1,.,TRBV5-1,TRBJ1-2,TGCGCCAGCAAAAAGCAGGGGGCCCCTGGCTATGGCTACACCTTC,CASKKQGAPGYGYTF
.,.,TRBV5-1,TRBJ1-1,TGCGCCAGCAGCCCCGACGCGGACGTGCGGCGAGCTTTCTTT,CASSPDADVRRAFF
TRBD2,.,TRBV18,TRBJ2-7,TGTGCCAGCTCACCACGGCGGGAGGCTATCCACGAGCAGTACTTC,CASSPRREAIHEQYF
.,.,TRBV4-3,TRBJ2-7,TGCGCCAGCAGCCAAGATCTACTAGTCCCCTACGAGCAGTACTTC,CASSQDLLVPYEQYF
.,.,TRBV12-5,TRBJ2-7,TGTGCTAGTGGTTTGGCCTCGGGGAGCGGCACAACCTACGAGCAGTACTTC,CASGLASGSGTTYEQYF
.,.,TRBV7-9,TRBJ1-1,TGTGCCAGCAGCTTAGATTTGGGGGCCGCTGAAGCTTTCTTT,CASSLDLGAAEAFF
.,few,TRBV5-5,TRBJ1-4,TGTGCCAGCAGTAGGGGGACGACTAATGAAAAACTGTTTTTT,CASSRGTTNEKLFF
TRBD2,few,TRBV6-1,TRBJ2-3,TGTGCCAGCAGTGAAATGGCTAGCGGCCCAGATACGCAGTATTTT,CASSEMASGPDTQYF